The sequence of this T cell receptor beta chain was determined in a study of CD8+ T cells in alopecia areata. As the sequencing template, cDNA was produced by extracting RNA and reverse transcribing it. The repertoire was sequenced with immunoSEQ multiplex PCR; TCRdb's copy has only in-frame clones and lacks some. The table shows roughly 120,000 clones, with roughly three fifths occurring only once. Treatment of the sample: oral pan-JAK inhibitor, 5-10 mg twice daily. Trimming removed 5 bases at V and 3 bases at J, with 11 bases between. This CDR3 has 15 amino acids. Germline V CDR1 and CDR2: SEHNR, FQNEAQ (reference sequence).

The V and J genes are TRBV7-9 and TRBJ1-6; D remains unclear. This clonotype was obtained from a human donor with alopecia areata. This material consisted of CD4+ T cells sorted from blood, taken at week 24, from a patient treated with tofacitinib. The CDR3 nucleotides are TGTGCCAGCAGCCCCTATGACGGCTATAATTCACCCCTCCACTTT. As protein: CASSPYDGYNSPLHF.